By proportion, the clone carrying this T cell receptor beta chain is medium-sized. V gave up 8 bases and J gave up 6 bases, with 20 bases separating them. The CDR3 is made up of 14 amino acids. Germline-derived CDR1 and CDR2 are SNHLY and FYNNEI. The data stem from a study of blood T cell repertoires in COVID-19. Study context: The study drew acute and convalescent COVID-19 samples from the United States, Italy and Spain. In each case, the material was cDNA or gDNA derived from T cells, B-cell-depleted T cells, or PBMCs.

Per the study methods: Reference gene primers were amplified, and this amplification served to estimate nucleated cell counts. The table came from immunoSEQ multiplex PCR; TCRdb's copy has only in-frame clones and leaves some out. V and J calls and clone size are as listed in that table; D and trimming were resolved from the DNA. The sample lists 35,000 to 55,000 clones; roughly 89% were seen once. The receptor was derived from a man in his fifties with active COVID-19. The sequencing input was peripheral blood. The rearrangement uses TRBV2 and TRBJ2-7, with D perhaps matching TRBD1 (6 bases). CDR3 bases: TGTGCCAGCGGCTGGGGACATTTGCCTTTCGAGCAGTACTTC. The encoded protein is CASGWGHLPFEQYF.